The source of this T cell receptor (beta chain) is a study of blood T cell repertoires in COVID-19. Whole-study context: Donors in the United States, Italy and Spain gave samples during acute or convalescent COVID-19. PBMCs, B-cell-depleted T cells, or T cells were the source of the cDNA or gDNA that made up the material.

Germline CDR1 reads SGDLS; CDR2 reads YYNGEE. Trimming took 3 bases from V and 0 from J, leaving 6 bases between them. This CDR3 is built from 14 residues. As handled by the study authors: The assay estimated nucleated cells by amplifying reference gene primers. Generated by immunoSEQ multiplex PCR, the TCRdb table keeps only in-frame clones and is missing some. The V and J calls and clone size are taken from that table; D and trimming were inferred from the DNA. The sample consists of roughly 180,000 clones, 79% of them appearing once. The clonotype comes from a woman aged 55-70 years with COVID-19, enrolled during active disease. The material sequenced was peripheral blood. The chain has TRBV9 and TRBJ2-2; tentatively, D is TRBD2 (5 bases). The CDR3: CASSGRTNTGELFF. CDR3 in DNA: TGTGCCAGCAGCGGGAGGACGAACACCGGGGAGCTGTTTTTT.